There are many counts of the clone carrying this T cell receptor beta chain. Its target is unknown. This entry belongs to a study of T cell repertoires in cytomegalovirus infection. About the research overall: The public TCR beta signatures pointed to both CMV infection and matching HLA type.

Study-wide results and limits: HLA-C-restricted, CMV-specific TCR beta clonotypes were dominant ex vivo. Identification of carriers of CMV plus the relevant HLA was performed using cumulative public TCR beta family frequency.

MiXCR, run by TCRdb on the reads, gives a single entry per CDR3 protein. There are some 700,000 distinct CDR3 sequences in the sample; roughly a third occur only once, and 2.8% lies in the top ten. This TCR derives from a human donor in good health (CMV status not recorded). Some clones in this sample may be carry-over from other donors' samples. The sequenced sample was PBMCs.

CDR3 DNA sequence: TGTGCCAGCAGCTTCACAATTTGGGAAAAACTGTTTTTT. Translation gives CASSFTIWEKLFF. This chain links TRBV7-8 with TRBJ1-4; D remains ambiguous. CDR3 length: 13 residues. V was trimmed by 3 bases and J by 8 bases, leaving 10 bases between them. CDR1 is SGHVS, CDR2 FQNEAQ, per germline. Full variable domain (remainder filled in from reference TRBV7-8 and TRBJ1-4): GAGVSQSPRYKVAKRGQDVALRCDPISGHVSLFWYQQALGQGPEFLTYFQNEAQLDKSGLPSDRFFAERPEGSVSTLKIQRTQQEDSAVYLCASSFTIWEKLFFGSGTQLSVL.